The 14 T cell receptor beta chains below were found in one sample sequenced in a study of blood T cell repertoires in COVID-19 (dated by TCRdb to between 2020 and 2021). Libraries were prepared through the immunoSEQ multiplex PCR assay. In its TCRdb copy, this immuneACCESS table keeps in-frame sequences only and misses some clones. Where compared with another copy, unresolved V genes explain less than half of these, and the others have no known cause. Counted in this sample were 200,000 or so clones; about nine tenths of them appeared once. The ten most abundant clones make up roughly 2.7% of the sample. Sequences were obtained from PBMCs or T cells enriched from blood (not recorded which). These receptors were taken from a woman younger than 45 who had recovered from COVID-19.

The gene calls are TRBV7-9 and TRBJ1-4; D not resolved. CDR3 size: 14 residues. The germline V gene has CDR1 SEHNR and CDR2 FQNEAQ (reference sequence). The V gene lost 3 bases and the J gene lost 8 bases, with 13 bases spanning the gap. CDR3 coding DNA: TGTGCCAGCAGCTTGTCGGGAAGCGGGGAAAAACTGTTTTTT. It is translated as CASSLSGSGEKLFF.

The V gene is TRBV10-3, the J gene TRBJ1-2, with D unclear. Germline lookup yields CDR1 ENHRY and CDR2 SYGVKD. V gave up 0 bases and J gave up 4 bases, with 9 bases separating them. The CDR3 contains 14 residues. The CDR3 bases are TGTGCCATCAGTGAGTCGGAGGGTTTCTATGGCTACACCTTC. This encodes CAISESEGFYGYTF.

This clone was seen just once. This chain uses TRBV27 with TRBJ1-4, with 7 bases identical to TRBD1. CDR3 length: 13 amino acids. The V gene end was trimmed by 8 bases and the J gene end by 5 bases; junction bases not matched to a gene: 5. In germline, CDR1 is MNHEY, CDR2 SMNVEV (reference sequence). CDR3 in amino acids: CASAGGINEKLFF. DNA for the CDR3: TGTGCCAGCGCAGGGGGAATAAATGAAAAACTGTTTTTT.

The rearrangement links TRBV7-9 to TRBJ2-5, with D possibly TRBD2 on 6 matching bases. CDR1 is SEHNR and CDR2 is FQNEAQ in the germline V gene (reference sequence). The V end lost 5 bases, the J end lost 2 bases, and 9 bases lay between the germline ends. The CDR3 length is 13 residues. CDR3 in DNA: TGTGCCAGCAGCAGGGACTTTCAAGAGACCCAGTACTTC. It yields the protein CASSRDFQETQYF.

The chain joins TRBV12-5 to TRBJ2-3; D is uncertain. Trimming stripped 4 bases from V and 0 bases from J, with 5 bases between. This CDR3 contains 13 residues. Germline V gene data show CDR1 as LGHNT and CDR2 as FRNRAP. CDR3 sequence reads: CASGSSSTDTQYF. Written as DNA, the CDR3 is TGTGCTAGTGGTTCGTCTAGCACAGATACGCAGTATTTT. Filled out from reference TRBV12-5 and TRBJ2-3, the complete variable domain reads DARVTQTPRHKVTEMGQEVTMRCQPILGHNTVFWYRQTMMQGLELLAYFRNRAPLDDSGMPKDRFSAEMPDATLATLKIQPSEPRDSAVYFCASGSSSTDTQYFGPGTRLTVL.

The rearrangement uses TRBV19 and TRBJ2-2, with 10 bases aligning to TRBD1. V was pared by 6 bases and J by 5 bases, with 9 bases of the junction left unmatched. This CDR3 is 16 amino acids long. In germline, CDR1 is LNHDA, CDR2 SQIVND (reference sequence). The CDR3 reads CASRKFDRGRTGELFF. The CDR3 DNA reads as TGTGCCAGTAGGAAATTCGACAGGGGGCGTACCGGGGAGCTGTTTTTT.

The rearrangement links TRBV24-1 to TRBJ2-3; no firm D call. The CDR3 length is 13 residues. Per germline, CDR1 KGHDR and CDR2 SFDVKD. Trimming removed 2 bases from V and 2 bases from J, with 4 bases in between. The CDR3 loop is CATSDYNTDTQYF. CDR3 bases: TGTGCCACCAGTGATTACAACACAGATACGCAGTATTTT.

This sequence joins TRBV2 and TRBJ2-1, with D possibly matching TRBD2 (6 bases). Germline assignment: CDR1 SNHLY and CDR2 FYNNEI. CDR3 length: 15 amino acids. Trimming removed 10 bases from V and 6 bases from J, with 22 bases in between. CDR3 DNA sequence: TGTGCCACCCCTACTCGGGGGTCCCGCCTCAATGAGCAGTTCTTC. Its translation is CATPTRGSRLNEQFF.

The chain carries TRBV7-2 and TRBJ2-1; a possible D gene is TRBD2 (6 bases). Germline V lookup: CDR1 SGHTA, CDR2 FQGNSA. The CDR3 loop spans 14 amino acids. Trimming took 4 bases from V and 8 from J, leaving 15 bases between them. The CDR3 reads CASSSERVIYEQFF. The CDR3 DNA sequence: TGTGCCAGCAGCTCCGAGCGGGTCATTTATGAGCAGTTCTTC.

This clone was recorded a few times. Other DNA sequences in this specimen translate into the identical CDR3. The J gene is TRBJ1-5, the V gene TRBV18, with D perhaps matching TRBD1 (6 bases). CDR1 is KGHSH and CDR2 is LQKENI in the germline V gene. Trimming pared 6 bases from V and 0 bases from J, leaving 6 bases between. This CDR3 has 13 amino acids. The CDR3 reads CASSDSSNQPQHF. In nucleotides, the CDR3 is TGTGCCAGCTCGGACAGTAGCAATCAGCCCCAGCATTTT.

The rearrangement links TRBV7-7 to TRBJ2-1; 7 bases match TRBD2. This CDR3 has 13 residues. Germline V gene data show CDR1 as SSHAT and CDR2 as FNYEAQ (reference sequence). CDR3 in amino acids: CASGLDTHNEQFF. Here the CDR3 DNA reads TGTGCTAGCGGACTAGACACGCACAATGAGCAGTTCTTC. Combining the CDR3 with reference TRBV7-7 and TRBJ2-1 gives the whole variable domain GAGVSQSPRYKVTKRGQDVTLRCDPISSHATLYWYQQALGQGPEFLTYFNYEAQPDKSGLPSDRFSAERPEGSISTLTIQRTEQRDSAMYRCASGLDTHNEQFFGPGTRLTVL.

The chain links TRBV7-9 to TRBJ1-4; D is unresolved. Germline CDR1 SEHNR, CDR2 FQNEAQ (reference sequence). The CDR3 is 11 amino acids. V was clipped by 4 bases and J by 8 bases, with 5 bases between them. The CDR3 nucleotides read TGTGCCAGCAGCTCAGGAGAAAAACTGTTTTTT. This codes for CASSSGEKLFF. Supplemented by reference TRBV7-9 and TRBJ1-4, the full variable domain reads DTGVSQNPRHKITKRGQNVTFRCDPISEHNRLYWYRQTLGQGPEFLTYFQNEAQLEKSRLLSDRFSAERPKGSFSTLEIQRTEQGDSAMYLCASSSGEKLFFGSGTQLSVL.

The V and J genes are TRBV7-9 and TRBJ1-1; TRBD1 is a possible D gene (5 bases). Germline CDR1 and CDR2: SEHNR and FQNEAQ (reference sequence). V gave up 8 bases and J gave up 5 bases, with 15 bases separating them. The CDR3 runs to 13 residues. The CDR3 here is CASGAGVVTEAFF. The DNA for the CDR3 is TGTGCCAGCGGAGCGGGGGTGGTTACTGAAGCTTTCTTT. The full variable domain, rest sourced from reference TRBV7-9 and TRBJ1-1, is DTGVSQNPRHKITKRGQNVTFRCDPISEHNRLYWYRQTLGQGPEFLTYFQNEAQLEKSRLLSDRFSAERPKGSFSTLEIQRTEQGDSAMYLCASGAGVVTEAFFGQGTRLTVV.

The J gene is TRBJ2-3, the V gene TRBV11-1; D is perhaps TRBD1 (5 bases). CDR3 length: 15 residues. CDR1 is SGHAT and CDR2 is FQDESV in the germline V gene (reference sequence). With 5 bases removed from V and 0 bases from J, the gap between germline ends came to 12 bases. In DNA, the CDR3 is TGTGCCAGCAGCCCCGCTTGGACAAGCACAGATACGCAGTATTTT. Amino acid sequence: CASSPAWTSTDTQYF.